The rows below give T cell receptor beta chains drawn from one sample of a study of identical twins. TCRdb processed the 5' RACE reads anew with MiXCR; each CDR3 protein has one entry. The sample records 1.5 million to 2 million distinct CDR3 sequences, around 29% being singletons. The sample consisted of cord blood. All receptors derive from a newborn girl in good health. The CDR3 runs from the conserved cysteine through the conserved F or W. D genes are given only for firm matches. Clone size, where shown, is once, few, many, or a class for clones that have expanded.

TRBJ2-5 TRBD1 NA TRBV15 TGTGCCACCAGCAGAGATGAAGGGACAGGAGGGCAAAGACAAGAGACCCAGTACTTC CATSRDEGTGGQRQETQYF
TRBJ1-2 TRBD1 NA TRBV29-1 TGCAGCGTCCCCCGGGACAGGGTGGCTTCGGGTGGCTACACCTTC CSVPRDRVASGGYTF
TRBJ1-5 TRBD1 few TRBV10-3 TGTGCCATCGGGACAGACAACGATCAGCCCCAGCATTTT CAIGTDNDQPQHF
TRBJ2-1 NA NA TRBV5-1 TGCGCCAGCAGCTTAAGACTAGTTGGCTACAATGAGCAGTTCTTC CASSLRLVGYNEQFF
TRBJ1-2 NA NA TRBV7-8 TGTGCCAGCAGCTTGGGGGCAAGGGTTCGAAACTATGGCTACACCTTC CASSLGARVRNYGYTF
TRBJ1-1 NA NA TRBV3-1 TGTGCCAGCAGCCAAGGGGGCTGGACTGAAGCTTTCTTT CASSQGGWTEAFF
TRBJ1-1 NA NA TRBV25-1 TGTGCCAGCAGTGAATGGCAAGTGGGGGGGGCCCCTTCTCCTATGAACACTGAAGCTTTCTTT CASSEWQVGGAPSPMNTEAFF
TRBJ1-6 NA NA TRBV20-1 TGCAGTGCTAGACGTCCAGGGCCGAATTCACCCCTCCACTTT CSARRPGPNSPLHF
TRBJ2-1 TRBD2 NA TRBV20-1 TGCAGTGCTAGAGATCGACTAGCGGGAGGGGTTGAGCAGTTCTTC CSARDRLAGGVEQFF
TRBJ2-1 TRBD1 few TRBV19 TGTGCCAGTAGGCCGGACAGGAGCTCCTACAATGAGCAGTTCTTC CASRPDRSSYNEQFF
TRBJ2-5 NA many TRBV20-1 TGCAGTGCATCAATAGGGCCGCAAGAGACCCAGTACTTC CSASIGPQETQYF
TRBJ2-1 TRBD1 once TRBV6-1 TGTGCCAGCACTACCCAGCCCGGGACAGGGTGGTTCTTC CASTTQPGTGWFF